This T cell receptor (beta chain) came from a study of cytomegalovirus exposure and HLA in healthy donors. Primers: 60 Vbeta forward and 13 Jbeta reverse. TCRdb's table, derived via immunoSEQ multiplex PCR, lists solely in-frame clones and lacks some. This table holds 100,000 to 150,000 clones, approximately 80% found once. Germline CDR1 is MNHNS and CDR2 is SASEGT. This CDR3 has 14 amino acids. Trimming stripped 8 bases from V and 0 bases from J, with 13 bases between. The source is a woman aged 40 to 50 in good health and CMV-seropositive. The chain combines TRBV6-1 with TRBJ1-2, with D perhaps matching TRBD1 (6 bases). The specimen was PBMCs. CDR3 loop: CASPPPGANYGYTF. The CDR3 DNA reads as TGTGCCAGCCCCCCCCCAGGGGCTAACTATGGCTACACCTTC.